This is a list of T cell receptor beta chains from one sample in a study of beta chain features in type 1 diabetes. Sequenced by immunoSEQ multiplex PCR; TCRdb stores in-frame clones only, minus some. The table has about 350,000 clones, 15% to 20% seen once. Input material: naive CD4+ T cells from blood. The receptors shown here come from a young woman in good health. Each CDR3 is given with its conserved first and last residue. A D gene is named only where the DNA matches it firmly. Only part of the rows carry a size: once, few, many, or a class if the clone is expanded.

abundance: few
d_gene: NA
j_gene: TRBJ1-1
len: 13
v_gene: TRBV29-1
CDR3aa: CSVEKREGTEAFF
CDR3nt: TGCAGCGTTGAAAAGAGGGAAGGGACTGAAGCTTTCTTT

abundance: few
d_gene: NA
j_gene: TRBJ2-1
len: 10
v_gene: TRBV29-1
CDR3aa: CSVGGNEQFF
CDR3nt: TGCAGCGTGGGGGGCAATGAGCAGTTCTTC

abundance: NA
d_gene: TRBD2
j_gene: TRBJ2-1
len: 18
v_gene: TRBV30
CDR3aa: CAWSAGTSGRGRKNEQFF
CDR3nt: TGTGCCTGGAGTGCCGGGACTAGCGGACGCGGAAGGAAGAATGAGCAGTTCTTC

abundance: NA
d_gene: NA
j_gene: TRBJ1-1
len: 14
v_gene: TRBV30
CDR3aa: CAWRPGQFNTEAFF
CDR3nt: TGTGCCTGGAGGCCTGGACAGTTTAACACTGAAGCTTTCTTT

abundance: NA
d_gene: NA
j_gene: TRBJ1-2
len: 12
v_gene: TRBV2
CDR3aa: CASRDRNYGYTF
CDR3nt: TGTGCCAGCAGAGACAGAAACTATGGCTACACCTTC

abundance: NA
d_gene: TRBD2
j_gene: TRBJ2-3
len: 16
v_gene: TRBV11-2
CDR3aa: CASSHQRGGRILTQYF
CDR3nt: TGTGCCAGCAGCCACCAACGGGGCGGGAGGATCCTTACGCAGTATTTT

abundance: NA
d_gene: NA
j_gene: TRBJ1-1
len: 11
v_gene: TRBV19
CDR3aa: CASRLGPEAFF
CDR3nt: TGTGCCAGTAGATTGGGCCCTGAAGCTTTCTTT

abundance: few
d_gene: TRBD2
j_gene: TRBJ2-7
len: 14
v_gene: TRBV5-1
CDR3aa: CASSWGGRSYEQYF
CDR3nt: TGCGCCAGCAGTTGGGGCGGGAGGTCCTACGAGCAGTACTTC

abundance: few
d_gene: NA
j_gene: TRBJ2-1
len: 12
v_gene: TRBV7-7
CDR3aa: CASSLYGGEQFF
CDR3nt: TGTGCTAGCAGCTTATACGGAGGGGAGCAGTTCTTC

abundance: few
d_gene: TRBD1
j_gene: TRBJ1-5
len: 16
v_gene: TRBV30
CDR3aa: CAWSVGGQGAWQPQHF
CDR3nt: TGTGCCTGGAGTGTGGGAGGACAGGGGGCATGGCAGCCCCAGCATTTT

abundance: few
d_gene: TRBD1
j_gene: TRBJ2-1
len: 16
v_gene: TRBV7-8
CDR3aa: CASSPGTGDSYNEQFF
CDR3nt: TGTGCCAGCAGCCCCGGGACAGGGGACTCCTACAATGAGCAGTTCTTC

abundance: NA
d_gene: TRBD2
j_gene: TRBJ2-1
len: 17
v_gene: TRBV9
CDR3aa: CASSVVASGSLYNEQFF
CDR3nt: TGTGCCAGCAGCGTAGTTGCTAGCGGGAGTCTCTACAATGAGCAGTTCTTC

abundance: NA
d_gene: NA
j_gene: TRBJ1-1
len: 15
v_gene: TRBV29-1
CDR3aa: CSGTVRSGPGWDAFF
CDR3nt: TGCAGCGGTACGGTAAGATCTGGCCCGGGATGGGATGCTTTCTTT

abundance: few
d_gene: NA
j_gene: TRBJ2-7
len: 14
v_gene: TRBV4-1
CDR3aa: CASAREQFAYEQYF
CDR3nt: TGCGCCAGCGCCAGAGAACAGTTCGCCTACGAGCAGTACTTC

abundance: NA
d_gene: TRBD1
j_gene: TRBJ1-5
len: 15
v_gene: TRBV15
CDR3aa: CATSQGTAFNQPQHF
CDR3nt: TGTGCCACCAGCCAGGGGACAGCCTTCAATCAGCCCCAGCATTTT

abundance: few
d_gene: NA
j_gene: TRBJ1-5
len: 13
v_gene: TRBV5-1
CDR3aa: CASSLGAGQPQHF
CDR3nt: TGCGCCAGCAGCTTGGGGGCGGGGCAGCCCCAGCATTTT

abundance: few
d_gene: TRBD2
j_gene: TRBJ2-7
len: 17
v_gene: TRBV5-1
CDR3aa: CASSVLLAGGQVDEQYF
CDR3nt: TGCGCCAGCAGCGTCCTACTAGCGGGAGGGCAGGTCGACGAGCAGTACTTC

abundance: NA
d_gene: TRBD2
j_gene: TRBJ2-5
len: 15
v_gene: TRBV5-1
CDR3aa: CASSIGTSGYETQYF
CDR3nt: TGCGCCAGCAGCATCGGGACTAGCGGGTACGAGACCCAGTACTTC

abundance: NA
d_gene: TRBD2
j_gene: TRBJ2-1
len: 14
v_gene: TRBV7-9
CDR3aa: CASSLAGGYNEQFF
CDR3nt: TGTGCCAGCAGCCTAGCGGGGGGATACAATGAGCAGTTCTTC

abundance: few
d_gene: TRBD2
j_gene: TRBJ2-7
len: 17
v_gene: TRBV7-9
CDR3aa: CASSLVGSGRVVYEQYF
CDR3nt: TGTGCCAGCAGCTTAGTTGGGAGCGGGAGAGTCGTGTACGAGCAGTACTTC

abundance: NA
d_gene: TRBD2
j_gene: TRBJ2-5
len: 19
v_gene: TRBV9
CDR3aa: CASSVASGLAGGWQETQYF
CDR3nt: TGTGCCAGCAGCGTAGCTTCGGGACTAGCGGGAGGATGGCAAGAGACCCAGTACTTC

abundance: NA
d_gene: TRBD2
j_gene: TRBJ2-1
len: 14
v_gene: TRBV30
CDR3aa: CALSSGSSYNEQFF
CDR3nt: TGTGCCTTGTCTAGCGGTTCTTCCTACAATGAGCAGTTCTTC

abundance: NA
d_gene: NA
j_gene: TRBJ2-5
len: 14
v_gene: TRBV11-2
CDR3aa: CASSSLPGQETQYF
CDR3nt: TGTGCCAGCAGCTCTTTGCCGGGCCAAGAGACCCAGTACTTC

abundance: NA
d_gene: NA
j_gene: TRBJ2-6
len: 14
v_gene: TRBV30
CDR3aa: CAWSGGSGANVLTF
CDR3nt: TGTGCCTGGAGTGGGGGCTCCGGGGCCAACGTCCTGACTTTC

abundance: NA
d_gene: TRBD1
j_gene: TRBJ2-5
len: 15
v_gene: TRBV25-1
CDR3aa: CASSESGQTQETQYF
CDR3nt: TGTGCCAGCAGTGAATCGGGACAGACCCAAGAGACCCAGTACTTC

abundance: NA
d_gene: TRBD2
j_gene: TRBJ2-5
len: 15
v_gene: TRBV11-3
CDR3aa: CASTSLLASQETQYF
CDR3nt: TGTGCCAGCACGTCTCTACTAGCGTCACAAGAGACCCAGTACTTC

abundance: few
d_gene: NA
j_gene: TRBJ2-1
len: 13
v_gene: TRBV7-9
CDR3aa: CASSLEGDGEQFF
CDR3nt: TGTGCCAGCAGCTTAGAAGGGGATGGTGAGCAGTTCTTC

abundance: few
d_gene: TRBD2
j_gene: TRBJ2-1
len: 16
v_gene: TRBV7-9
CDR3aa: CASSFRPLAGLNEQFF
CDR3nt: TGTGCCAGCAGTTTCCGTCCCCTAGCGGGACTCAATGAGCAGTTCTTC

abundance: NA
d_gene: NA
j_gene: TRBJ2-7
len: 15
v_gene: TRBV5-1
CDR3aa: CASSLTDGDTYEQYF
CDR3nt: TGCGCCAGCAGCTTGACGGACGGGGATACCTACGAGCAGTACTTC

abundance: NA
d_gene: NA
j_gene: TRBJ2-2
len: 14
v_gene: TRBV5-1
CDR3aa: CASSWGLDTGELFF
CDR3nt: TGCGCCAGCAGTTGGGGGCTCGACACCGGGGAGCTGTTTTTT

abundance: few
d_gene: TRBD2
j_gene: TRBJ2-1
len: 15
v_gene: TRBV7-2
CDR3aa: CASSPLAGGYNEQFF
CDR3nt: TGTGCCAGCAGCCCCCTAGCGGGAGGATACAATGAGCAGTTCTTC

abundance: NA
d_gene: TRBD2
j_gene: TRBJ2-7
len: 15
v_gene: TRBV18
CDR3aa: CASSPTTSGDYEQYF
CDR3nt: TGTGCCAGCTCACCAACGACTAGCGGGGACTACGAGCAGTACTTC

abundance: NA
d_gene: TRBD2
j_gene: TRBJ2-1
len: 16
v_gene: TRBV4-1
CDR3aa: CASSQDGASGVREQFF
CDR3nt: TGCGCCAGCAGCCAAGATGGGGCTAGCGGGGTGAGGGAGCAGTTCTTC

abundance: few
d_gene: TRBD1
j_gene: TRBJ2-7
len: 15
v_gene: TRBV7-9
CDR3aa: CASSLGTGGSYEQYF
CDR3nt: TGTGCCAGCAGCCTCGGGACAGGGGGCTCCTACGAGCAGTACTTC

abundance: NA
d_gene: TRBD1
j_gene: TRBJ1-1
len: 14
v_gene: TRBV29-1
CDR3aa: CSAARQGGSTEAFF
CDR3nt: TGCAGCGCCGCGCGACAGGGGGGTTCGACTGAAGCTTTCTTT

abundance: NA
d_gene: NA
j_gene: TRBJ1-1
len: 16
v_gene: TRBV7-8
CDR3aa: CASSLQMGHMNTEAFF
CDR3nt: TGTGCCAGCAGCCTACAAATGGGACATATGAACACTGAAGCTTTCTTT

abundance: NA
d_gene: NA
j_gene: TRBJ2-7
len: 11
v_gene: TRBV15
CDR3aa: CATKPRGEQYF
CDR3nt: TGTGCCACCAAGCCTAGGGGGGAGCAGTACTTC

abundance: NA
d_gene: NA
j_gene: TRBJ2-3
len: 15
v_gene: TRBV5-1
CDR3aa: CASSVLRSRGDTQYF
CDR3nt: TGCGCCAGCAGCGTTCTCCGCTCTAGGGGAGATACGCAGTATTTT

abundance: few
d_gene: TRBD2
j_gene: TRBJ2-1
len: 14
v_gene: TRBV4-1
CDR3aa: CASSQAGLASEQFF
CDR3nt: TGCGCCAGCAGCCAAGCCGGACTAGCTAGTGAGCAGTTCTTC

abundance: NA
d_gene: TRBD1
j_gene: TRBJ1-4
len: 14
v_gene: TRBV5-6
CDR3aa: CASGETGGTEKLFF
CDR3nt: TGTGCCAGCGGAGAGACAGGGGGCACTGAAAAACTGTTTTTT

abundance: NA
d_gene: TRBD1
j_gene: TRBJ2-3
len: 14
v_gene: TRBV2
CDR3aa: CASSGTGPPDTQYF
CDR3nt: TGTGCCAGCAGTGGGACAGGGCCTCCAGATACGCAGTATTTT

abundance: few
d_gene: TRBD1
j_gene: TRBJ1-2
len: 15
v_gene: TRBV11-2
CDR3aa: CASSHLKGAWYGYTF
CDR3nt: TGTGCCAGCAGCCACCTTAAGGGGGCGTGGTATGGCTACACCTTC

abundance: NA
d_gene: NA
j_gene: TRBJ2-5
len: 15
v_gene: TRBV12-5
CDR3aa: CASGLRQSQLETQYF
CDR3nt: TGTGCTAGTGGTTTACGACAGTCTCAGCTGGAGACCCAGTACTTC

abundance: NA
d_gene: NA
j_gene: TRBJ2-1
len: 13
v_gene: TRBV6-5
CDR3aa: CASSYMGQGGQFF
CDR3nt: TGTGCCAGCAGTTACATGGGCCAAGGGGGGCAGTTCTTC

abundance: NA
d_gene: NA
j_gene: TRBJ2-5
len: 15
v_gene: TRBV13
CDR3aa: CASSLGFPEQETQYF
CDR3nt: TGTGCCAGCAGCTTAGGGTTCCCAGAACAAGAGACCCAGTACTTC

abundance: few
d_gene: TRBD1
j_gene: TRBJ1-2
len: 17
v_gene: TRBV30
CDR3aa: CAWTSPGTGGGFSGYTF
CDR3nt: TGTGCCTGGACTTCCCCCGGGACAGGGGGCGGATTCTCTGGCTACACCTTC

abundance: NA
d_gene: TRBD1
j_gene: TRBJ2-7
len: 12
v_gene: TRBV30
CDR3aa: CAWTQGANEQYF
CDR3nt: TGTGCCTGGACCCAGGGGGCCAACGAGCAGTACTTC

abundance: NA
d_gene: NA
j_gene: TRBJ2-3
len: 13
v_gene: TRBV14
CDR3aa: CASSQVPVDTQYF
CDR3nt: TGTGCCAGCAGCCAAGTCCCGGTAGATACGCAGTATTTT

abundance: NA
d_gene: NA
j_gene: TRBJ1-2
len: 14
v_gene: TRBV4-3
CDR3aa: CASSQDSQSYGYTF
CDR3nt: TGCGCCAGCAGCCAAGATTCACAGAGCTATGGCTACACCTTC

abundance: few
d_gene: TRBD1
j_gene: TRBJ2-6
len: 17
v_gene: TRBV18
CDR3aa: CASSSTGSLSGANVLTF
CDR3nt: TGTGCCAGCTCTTCGACAGGGTCCCTCTCTGGGGCCAACGTCCTGACTTTC

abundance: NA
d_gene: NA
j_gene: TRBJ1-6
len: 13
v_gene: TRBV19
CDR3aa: CASRGLLGSPLHF
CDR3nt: TGTGCCAGTAGGGGCCTTTTAGGATCACCCCTCCACTTT

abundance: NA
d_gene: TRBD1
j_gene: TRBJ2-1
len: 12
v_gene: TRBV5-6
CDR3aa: CASSRDSNRQFF
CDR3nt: TGTGCCAGCAGCCGGGACAGCAACCGTCAGTTCTTC

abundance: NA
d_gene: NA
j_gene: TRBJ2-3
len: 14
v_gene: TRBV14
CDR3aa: CASSHSRARDTQYF
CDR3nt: TGTGCCAGCAGCCACTCGCGGGCCCGGGATACGCAGTATTTT

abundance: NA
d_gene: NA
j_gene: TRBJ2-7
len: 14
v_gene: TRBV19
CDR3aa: CASSLQTISYEQYF
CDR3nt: TGTGCCAGTAGTCTTCAGACAATATCCTACGAGCAGTACTTC

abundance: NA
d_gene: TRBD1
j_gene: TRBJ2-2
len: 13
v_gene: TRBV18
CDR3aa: CASSPTGTGELFF
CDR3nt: TGTGCCAGCTCACCGACAGGGACCGGGGAGCTGTTTTTT

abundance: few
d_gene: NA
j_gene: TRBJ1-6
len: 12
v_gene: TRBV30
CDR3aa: CAWSVADSPLHF
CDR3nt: TGTGCCTGGAGTGTAGCCGATTCACCCCTCCACTTT

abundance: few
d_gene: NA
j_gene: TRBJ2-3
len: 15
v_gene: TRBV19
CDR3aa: CASSTGDRSTDTQYF
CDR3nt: TGTGCCAGTAGTACGGGGGACCGTAGCACAGATACGCAGTATTTT